Listed here is a single T cell receptor (beta chain). RNA, at about 0.45 to 1 ug, was reverse transcribed with random hexamers. TCRdb re-analysed the immunoSEQ multiplex PCR reads in MiXCR, keeping a single row per CDR3 protein. Of 180,000 or so distinct CDR3 sequences listed, roughly 94% are singletons. The sample belongs to a study of CD8 T cells in Susac syndrome. Trimming stripped 6 bases from V and 1 base from J, with 9 bases between. The CDR3 length is 12 residues. CDR1 and CDR2 (germline): DFQATT, SNEGSKA (reference sequence). The T cells that were sequenced for TCR beta were CD8+ and CD4+ cells from blood.

The genes are TRBV20-1 and TRBJ1-1; TRBD1 is a possible D gene (5 bases). The sequence came from a human donor in good health. Sequenced material: CD4+ T cells from PBMCs. The CDR3 is CSAGQQNTEAFF. For the CDR3, the DNA is TGCAGTGCAGGACAACAGAACACTGAAGCTTTCTTT.